A single sample gave rise to the 20 T cell receptor beta chains below, sequenced in a study of T cells in Graves' hyperthyroidism and ophthalmopathy. Amplified TCR beta CDR3 regions came from RNA transcripts. The HTBI primer set drove a first-round RT-PCR of the TCR CDR3. MiXCR, run by TCRdb on the multiplex PCR reads, gives a single entry per CDR3 protein. The sample carries 380,000 or so distinct CDR3 sequences, about 13% recorded once. Sequenced sample: blood. The receptor source for this set is a man aged 25 to 40 with Graves' hyperthyroidism that later progressed to Graves' ophthalmopathy.

This clonotype was seen only a few times. This chain links TRBV27 with TRBJ2-5, with a possible D match to TRBD2 (7 bases). V was shortened by 5 bases and J by 4 bases, with 20 bases between the two germline ends. The CDR3 has 16 residues. Per germline, CDR1 MNHEY and CDR2 SMNVEV (reference sequence). Here the CDR3 DNA reads TGTGCCAGCAGTATATTCGGCGGGGGCGCTGGAGAGACCCAGTACTTC. Translated, it gives CASSIFGGGAGETQYF.

At least ten counts were recorded for this clonotype. The chain has TRBV12-3 or TRBV12-4 and TRBJ2-1; 13 nucleotides agree with TRBD2. This CDR3 has 17 amino acids. V trimming: 5 bases; J trimming: 4 bases; junction bases outside the gene matches: 8. The CDR3 DNA sequence: TGTGCCAGCAGTATAACAACTAGCGGGGGGGGGTACAATGAGCAGTTCTTC. Its protein product is CASSITTSGGGYNEQFF.

This clonotype was detected many times. This chain joins TRBV7-9 and TRBJ2-2; D not certain. This CDR3 has 14 amino acids. V lost 4 bases and J 1 base, leaving 7 bases between the germline ends. Per the germline V gene, CDR1 is SEHNR and CDR2 is FQNEAQ (reference sequence). The DNA of the CDR3 is TGTGCCAGCAGCTCCTCACAGAACACCGGGGAGCTGTTTTTT. Translated, it gives CASSSSQNTGELFF.

This clonotype was seen many times. J is TRBJ2-7 and V is TRBV13; maybe TRBD1 (5 bases). The CDR3 has 14 residues. The V and J ends lost 1 base and 3 bases respectively, with 10 bases between them. CDR1 is PRHDT, CDR2 FYEKMQ, per germline (reference sequence). CDR3 sequence (DNA): TGTGCCAGCAGCTTAGAGGGGATCCGCTACGAGCAGTACTTC. This codes for CASSLEGIRYEQYF. Using reference TRBV13 and TRBJ2-7 for the parts outside the CDR3, the full variable domain is AAGVIQSPRHLIKEKRETATLKCYPIPRHDTVYWYQQGPGQDPQFLISFYEKMQSDKGSIPDRFSAQQFSDYHSELNMSSLELGDSALYFCASSLEGIRYEQYFGPGTRLTVT.

This clonotype was detected a few times. This sequence may be a read error, since a much larger clone differs from it by one base. The chain recombines TRBV7-9 with TRBJ2-2; D unresolved. The CDR3 spans 13 residues. The germline V gene has CDR1 SEHNR and CDR2 FQNEAQ (reference sequence). V was pared by 6 bases and J by 4 bases, with 9 bases between. The CDR3 nucleotides are TGTGCCAGCAGTTCAGTGGGCACCGGGGAGCTGTTTTTT. This gives the protein CASSSVGTGELFF. The variable domain in full, with the rest retrieved from reference TRBV7-9 and TRBJ2-2, is DTGVSQNPRHKITKRGQNVTFRCDPISEHNRLYWYRQTLGQGPEFLTYFQNEAQLEKSRLLSDRFSAERPKGSFSTLEIQRTEQGDSAMYLCASSSVGTGELFFGEGSRLTVL.

Notes on this clonotype: A clone one base away is much larger, so this may be a read error. The J gene is TRBJ1-5, the V gene TRBV11-2; D is unclear. CDR1 is SGHAT and CDR2 is FQNNGV in the germline V gene. The CDR3 is 14 residues long. Trimming shortened V by 2 bases and J by 5 bases, and 10 bases separated the two germline ends. CDR3 DNA: TGTGCCAGCAGCTTATCGGAATCCGATCAGCCCCAGCATTTT. Translating gives CASSLSESDQPQHF.

The J gene is TRBJ1-6, the V gene TRBV20-1; D call uncertain. The germline V gene encodes CDR1 DFQATT and CDR2 SNEGSKA (reference sequence). V lost 5 bases, J lost 2 bases, and 19 bases lay in between. This CDR3 has 17 residues. CDR3 residues: CSAQDRNSNTYNSPLHF. The CDR3 region has the DNA TGCAGTGCTCAAGATCGGAATTCCAATACCTATAATTCACCCCTCCACTTT.

A note on this clonotype: This CDR3 is missing its conserved last phenylalanine or tryptophan, likely due to a read error. V gene TRBV6-2 or TRBV6-3 combines with J gene TRBJ1-1, with D possibly being TRBD1 (6 bases). Germline lookup yields CDR1 MNHEY and CDR2 SVGEGT. Trimming cost V 5 bases and J 5 bases, with 18 bases left between them. CDR3 length: 15 residues. This CDR3 is CASSKGGEGRTEAFL. The CDR3 DNA reads as TGTGCCAGCAGTAAAGGGGGTGAAGGGAGGACTGAAGCTTTCCTT.

The chain couples TRBV19 to TRBJ2-2; TRBD2 agrees at 7 bases. CDR1 is LNHDA, CDR2 SQIVND, per germline (reference sequence). The trim removed 5 bases at V and 1 base at J, leaving 4 bases unmatched. The length of the CDR3 is 15 residues. CDR3 sequence (DNA): TGTGCCAGTAGTTCCCGGGGGGAGAACACCGGGGAGCTGTTTTTT. Translated, it gives CASSSRGENTGELFF. The variable domain in full, with the rest retrieved from reference TRBV19 and TRBJ2-2, is DGGITQSPKYLFRKEGQNVTLSCEQNLNHDAMYWYRQDPGQGLRLIYYSQIVNDFQKGDIAEGYSVSREKKESFPLTVTSAQKNPTAFYLCASSSRGENTGELFFGEGSRLTVL.

This clonotype was observed many times. V is TRBV28 and J is TRBJ2-1; 11 nucleotides line up with TRBD2. The J segment lost 2 bases and the V segment lost 2 bases, leaving 5 bases of the junction unmatched. Germline assignment: CDR1 MDHEN and CDR2 SYDVKM. The CDR3 runs 17 residues. The CDR3 region is CASSLGLAGGPYNEQFF. The DNA of the CDR3 is TGTGCCAGCAGTTTAGGTCTAGCGGGGGGCCCCTACAATGAGCAGTTCTTC.

This clonotype was seen ten or more times. The genes are TRBV28 and TRBJ1-2, with no clear D. The ends were cut back, 8 bases at V and 5 bases at J, with 12 bases in the middle. Germline lookup yields CDR1 MDHEN and CDR2 SYDVKM. The CDR3 length is 12 residues. The CDR3 DNA reads TGTGCCAGCCAAGTCAACGAATATGGCTACACCTTC. This encodes CASQVNEYGYTF.

This clonotype was observed a few times. The rearrangement links TRBV10-3 to TRBJ2-3, with a tentative D call TRBD2 (7 bases). The V end lost 8 bases, the J end lost 0 bases, and 9 bases lay between the germline ends. Germline V CDR1 and CDR2: ENHRY, SYGVKD. There are 13 residues in the CDR3. The CDR3, as DNA: TGTGCCATCCGGGGGGCCAGCACAGATACGCAGTATTTT. Translation: CAIRGASTDTQYF.

V usage is TRBV5-6 and J usage is TRBJ2-3; no clear D. This CDR3 is 15 amino acids long. Deletions cut 0 bases from V and 6 bases from J, with 14 bases between. Germline CDR1 reads SGHDT; CDR2 reads YYEEEE. CDR3 amino acids: CASSLVGRLADTQYF. As DNA, the CDR3 is TGTGCCAGCAGCTTGGTTGGTCGGCTCGCGGATACGCAGTATTTT. Filled out from reference TRBV5-6 and TRBJ2-3, the complete variable domain reads DAGVTQSPTHLIKTRGQQVTLRCSPKSGHDTVSWYQQALGQGPQFIFQYYEEEERQRGNFPDRFSGHQFPNYSSELNVNALLLGDSALYLCASSLVGRLADTQYFGPGTRLTVL.

This clonotype was detected only a few times. The rearrangement joins TRBV5-1 to TRBJ2-4; 8 nucleotides agree with TRBD1. From germline, CDR1 is SGHRS and CDR2 YFSETQ. This CDR3 contains 16 residues. V dropped 2 bases and J dropped 4; count of bases not matched to a gene: 8. Here the CDR3 reads CASSFGQGIGKNIQYF. As DNA, the CDR3 is TGCGCCAGCAGCTTTGGACAGGGAATAGGGAAAAACATTCAGTACTTC.

In its sample, this clonotype was seen a few times. This sequence joins TRBV2 and TRBJ1-3, with D perhaps TRBD1 (6 bases). The V gene's germline CDR1 is SNHLY and CDR2 FYNNEI. This CDR3 contains 15 residues. The V end lost 6 bases, the J end lost 2 bases, and 14 bases lay between the germline ends. The CDR3 nucleotides are TGTGCCAGCAGCTATACAGGGCCAACTGGAAACACCATATATTTT. It translates to CASSYTGPTGNTIYF.

This clonotype was found many times. At one end the junction does not follow the germline gene, possibly because of a read error. V gene TRBV7-9 combines with J gene TRBJ1-1; TRBD1 might be the D (5 bases). Germline CDR1 SEHNR, CDR2 FQNEAQ (reference sequence). CDR3 size: 14 residues. CDR3 residues: CASSLATVNTEAFF. DNA of the CDR3: TGCGCCAGCAGCTTGGCGACAGTGAACACTGAAGCTTTCTTT. Drawing the rest from reference TRBV7-9 and TRBJ1-1, the complete variable domain is DTGVSQNPRHKITKRGQNVTFRCDPISEHNRLYWYRQTLGQGPEFLTYFQNEAQLEKSRLLSDRFSAERPKGSFSTLEIQRTEQGDSAMYLCASSLATVNTEAFFGQGTRLTVV.

The chain recombines TRBV14 with TRBJ1-2; 9 bases line up with TRBD1. The junction had 4 bases not matched to a gene; V was cut back by 2 bases and J by 6 bases. Germline values: CDR1 SGHDN, CDR2 FVKESK. This CDR3 has 14 residues. In nucleotides, the CDR3 is TGTGCCAGCAGCCAACTGGGACAGGGAGATGGCTACACCTTC. Its protein is CASSQLGQGDGYTF. Full variable domain (outside the CDR3, taken from reference TRBV14 and TRBJ1-2): EAGVTQFPSHSVIEKGQTVTLRCDPISGHDNLYWYRRVMGKEIKFLLHFVKESKQDESGMPNNRFLAERTGGTYSTLKVQPAELEDSGVYFCASSQLGQGDGYTFGSGTRLTVV.

This clonotype was picked up many times. V is TRBV20-1 and J is TRBJ2-7, with D tentatively TRBD2 (6 bases). Trimming cost V 1 base and J 2 bases, with 9 bases left between them. The CDR3 length is 13 residues. The germline V gene has CDR1 DFQATT and CDR2 SNEGSKA (reference sequence). CDR3 sequence reads: CSARGREAYEQYF. The CDR3, as DNA: TGCAGTGCTAGAGGCAGGGAGGCCTACGAGCAGTACTTC.

As regards this clonotype: This clone may be a read error of a much larger clone one base away. This sequence joins TRBV28 and TRBJ2-1; 12 nucleotides align to TRBD1. CDR3 length equals 17 residues. Germline V CDR1 and CDR2: MDHEN, SYDVKM. CDR3: CASSSLGTGGLYNGQFF. The DNA for the CDR3 is TGTGCCAGCAGCTCGCTCGGGACAGGGGGCCTCTACAATGGGCAGTTCTTC.

V gene TRBV20-1 combines with J gene TRBJ1-1, with TRBD1 as a possible D gene (5 bases). The CDR3 consists of 18 residues. Trimming removed 0 bases at V and 4 bases at J, with 24 bases between. CDR1 DFQATT and CDR2 SNEGSKA come from the germline V gene (reference sequence). The DNA of the CDR3 is TGCAGTGCTAGAGATCTGGCCTTCAGCGCTCTAGGGACCACTGAAGCTTTCTTT. This codes for CSARDLAFSALGTTEAFF.